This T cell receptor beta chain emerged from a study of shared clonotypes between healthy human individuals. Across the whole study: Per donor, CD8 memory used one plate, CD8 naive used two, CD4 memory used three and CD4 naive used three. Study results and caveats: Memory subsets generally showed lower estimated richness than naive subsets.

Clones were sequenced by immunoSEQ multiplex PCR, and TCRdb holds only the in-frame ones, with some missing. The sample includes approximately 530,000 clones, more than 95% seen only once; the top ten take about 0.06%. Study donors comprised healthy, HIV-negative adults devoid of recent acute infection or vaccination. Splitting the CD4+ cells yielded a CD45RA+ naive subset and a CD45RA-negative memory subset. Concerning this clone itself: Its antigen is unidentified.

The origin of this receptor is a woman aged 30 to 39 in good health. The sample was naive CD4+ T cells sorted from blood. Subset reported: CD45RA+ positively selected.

DNA for the CDR3: TGTGCCAGTAGTAATCAGGGGGAAACAGATACGCAGTATTTT. Translated: CASSNQGETDTQYF. The chain joins TRBV19 to TRBJ2-3; TRBD1 aligns across 7 bases. The CDR3 sequence is 14 residues long. The V gene end was trimmed by 4 bases and the J gene end by 3 bases; junction bases not matched to a gene: 4. Germline CDR1 and CDR2: LNHDA and SQIVND (reference sequence).